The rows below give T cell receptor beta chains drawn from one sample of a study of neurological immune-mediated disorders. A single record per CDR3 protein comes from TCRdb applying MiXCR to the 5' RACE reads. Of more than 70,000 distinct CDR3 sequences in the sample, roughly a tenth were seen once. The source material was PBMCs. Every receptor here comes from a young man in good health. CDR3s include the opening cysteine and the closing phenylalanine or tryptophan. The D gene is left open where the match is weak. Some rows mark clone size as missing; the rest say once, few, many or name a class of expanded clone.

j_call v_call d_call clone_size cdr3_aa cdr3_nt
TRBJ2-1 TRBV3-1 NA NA CASSPSETPYNEQFF TGTGCTAGCAGCCCTTCCGAGACACCTTACAATGAGCAGTTCTTC
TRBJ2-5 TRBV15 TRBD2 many CATSRVLAVETQYF TGTGCCACCAGCAGAGTTCTAGCGGTCGAGACCCAGTACTTC
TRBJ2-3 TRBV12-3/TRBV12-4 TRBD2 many CASSFGSGNQISDTQYF TGTGCCAGCAGTTTCGGTAGCGGGAACCAAATCTCAGATACGCAGTATTTT
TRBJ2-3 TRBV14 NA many CASSPRLTGAPGRDTQYF TGTGCCAGCAGCCCCAGGTTGACGGGAGCGCCTGGGAGAGATACGCAGTATTTT
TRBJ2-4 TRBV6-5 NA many CASRGGLAKNIQYF TGTGCCAGTCGTGGGGGGCTAGCCAAAAACATTCAGTACTTC
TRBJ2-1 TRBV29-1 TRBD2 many CSVEIAGGDEQFF TGCAGCGTTGAGATAGCGGGAGGAGATGAGCAGTTCTTC
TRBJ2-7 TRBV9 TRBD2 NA CASSGTSGYEQYF TGTGCCAGCAGCGGGACTAGCGGGTACGAGCAGTACTTC
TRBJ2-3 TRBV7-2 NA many CASSIATHTDTQYF TGTGCCAGCAGCATCGCTACACACACAGATACGCAGTATTTT
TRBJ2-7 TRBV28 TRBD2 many CASSPTSGSYEQYF TGTGCCAGCAGCCCGACTAGCGGTTCCTACGAGCAGTACTTC
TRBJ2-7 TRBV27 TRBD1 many CASSIRDRGLQQYF TGTGCCAGCAGTATCCGGGACAGGGGTTTGCAGCAGTACTTC
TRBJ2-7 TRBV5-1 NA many CASSLGTYYSREQYF TGCGCCAGCAGCTTGGGGACCTACTACTCCCGCGAGCAGTACTTC
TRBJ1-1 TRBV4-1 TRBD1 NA CASSQRQGVNTEAFF TGCGCCAGCAGCCAACGACAGGGGGTGAACACTGAAGCTTTCTTT
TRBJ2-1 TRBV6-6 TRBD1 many CASRVDRGGSNEQFF TGTGCCAGCAGGGTGGACAGGGGCGGCTCCAATGAGCAGTTCTTC
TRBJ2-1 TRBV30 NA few CAWSPLGPKQFF TGTGCCTGGAGTCCACTCGGCCCCAAGCAGTTCTTC
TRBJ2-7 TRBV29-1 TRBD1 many CSVEDRGQEGPHSYEQYF TGCAGCGTTGAAGATCGGGGACAGGAAGGGCCCCATTCCTACGAGCAGTACTTC
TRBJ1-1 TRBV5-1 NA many CASSGRGTYEAFF TGCGCCAGCAGCGGAAGGGGGACGTATGAAGCTTTCTTT
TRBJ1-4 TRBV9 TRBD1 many CASSAPRDSRGTGGEKLFF TGTGCCAGCAGCGCCCCACGGGACAGCCGCGGAACAGGAGGTGAAAAACTGTTTTTT
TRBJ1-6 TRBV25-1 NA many CASSETRSSYNSPLHF TGTGCCAGCAGTGAGACCAGAAGCTCCTATAATTCACCCCTCCACTTT
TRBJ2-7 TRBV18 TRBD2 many CASSPSSGSRNEQYF TGTGCCAGCTCACCATCTAGCGGGAGTAGGAACGAGCAGTACTTC
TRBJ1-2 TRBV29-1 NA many CSVEGTGTNNGYTF TGCAGCGTTGAAGGAACAGGGACCAATAATGGCTACACCTTC